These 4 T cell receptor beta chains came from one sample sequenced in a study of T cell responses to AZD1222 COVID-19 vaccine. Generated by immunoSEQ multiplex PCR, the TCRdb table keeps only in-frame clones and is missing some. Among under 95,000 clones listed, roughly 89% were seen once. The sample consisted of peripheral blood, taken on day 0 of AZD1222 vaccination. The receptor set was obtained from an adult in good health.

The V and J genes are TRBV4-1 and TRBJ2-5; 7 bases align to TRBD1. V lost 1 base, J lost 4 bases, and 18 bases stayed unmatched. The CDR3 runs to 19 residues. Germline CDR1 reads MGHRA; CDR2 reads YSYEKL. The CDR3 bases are TGCGCCAGCAGCCAAGGGCCTGAAGACAGGGTTGGGGTTCGAGAGACCCAGTACTTC. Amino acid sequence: CASSQGPEDRVGVRETQYF.

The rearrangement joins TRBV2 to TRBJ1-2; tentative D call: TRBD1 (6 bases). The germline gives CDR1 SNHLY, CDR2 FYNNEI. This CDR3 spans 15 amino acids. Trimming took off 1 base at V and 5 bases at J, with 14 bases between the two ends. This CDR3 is CASSEEPGDLYGYTF. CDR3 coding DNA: TGTGCCAGCAGTGAAGAGCCAGGGGATTTATATGGCTACACCTTC.

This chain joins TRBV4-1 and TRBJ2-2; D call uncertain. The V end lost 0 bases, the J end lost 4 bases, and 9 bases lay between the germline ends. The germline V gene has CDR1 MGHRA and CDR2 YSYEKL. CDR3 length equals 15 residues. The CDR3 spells CASSQDLMVTGELFF. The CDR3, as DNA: TGCGCCAGCAGCCAAGATCTGATGGTCACCGGGGAGCTGTTTTTT.

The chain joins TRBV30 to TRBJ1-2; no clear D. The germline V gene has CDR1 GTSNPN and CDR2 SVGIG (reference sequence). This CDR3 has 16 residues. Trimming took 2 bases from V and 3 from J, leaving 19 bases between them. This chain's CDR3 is CAWSPPRGRPDYGYTF. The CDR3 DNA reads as TGTGCCTGGAGTCCCCCCCGCGGGCGACCTGACTATGGCTACACCTTC.